The T cell receptor beta chain described here comes from a study of T cells in women clearing cervical HPV infection. To note about this clone: Read coverage stops 3 residues before the CDR3 terminus; the germline J gene supplies the remainder.

TCR beta CDR3 amplified by multiplex PCR from roughly 1,100 ng genomic DNA. Some clones are missing from TCRdb's copy, which holds only in-frame ones; the method was immunoSEQ multiplex PCR. The sample table includes around 46,000 clones. V lost 4 bases to trimming and J lost 3 bases, with 16 bases between them. The CDR3 extends over 15 amino acids. From germline, CDR1 is LGHNA and CDR2 YNFKEQ. The sequence derives from a woman aged 18-70 years with a cervical HPV16 infection that either progressed to CIN3+ or cleared (not recorded which). The sample comprised blood buffy coat. The genes are TRBV4-2 and TRBJ2-7; possible D gene TRBD2, 5 bases. The CDR3 loop reads CASSRTLADDYEQYF. The part of the CDR3 DNA that was read is TGTGCCAGCAGCCGAACGCTAGCCGATGACTACGAG.